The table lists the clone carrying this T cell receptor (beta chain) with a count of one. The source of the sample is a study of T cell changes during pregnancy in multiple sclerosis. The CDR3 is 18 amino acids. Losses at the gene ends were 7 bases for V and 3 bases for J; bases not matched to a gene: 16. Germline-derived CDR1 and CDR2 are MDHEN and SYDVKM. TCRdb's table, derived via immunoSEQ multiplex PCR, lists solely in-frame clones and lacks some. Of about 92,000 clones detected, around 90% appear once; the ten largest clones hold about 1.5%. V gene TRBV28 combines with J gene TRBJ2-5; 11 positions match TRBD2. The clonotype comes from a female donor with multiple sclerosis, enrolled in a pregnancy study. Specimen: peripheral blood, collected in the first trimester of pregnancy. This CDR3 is CASIPNPPGLADKETQYF. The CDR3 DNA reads TGTGCCAGCATTCCAAACCCTCCGGGACTAGCGGATAAAGAGACCCAGTACTTC.